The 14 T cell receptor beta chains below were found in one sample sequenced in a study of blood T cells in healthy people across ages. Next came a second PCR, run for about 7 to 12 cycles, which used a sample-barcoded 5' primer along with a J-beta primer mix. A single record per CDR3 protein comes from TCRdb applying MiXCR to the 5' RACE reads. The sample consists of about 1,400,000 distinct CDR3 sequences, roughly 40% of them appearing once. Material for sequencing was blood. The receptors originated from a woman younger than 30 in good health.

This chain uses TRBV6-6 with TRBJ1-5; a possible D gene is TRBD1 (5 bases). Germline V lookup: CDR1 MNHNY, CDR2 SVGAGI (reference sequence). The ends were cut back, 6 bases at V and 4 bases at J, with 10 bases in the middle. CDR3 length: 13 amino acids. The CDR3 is CASRPGPNQPQHF. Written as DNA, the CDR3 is TGTGCCAGCAGACCGGGGCCTAATCAGCCCCAGCATTTT.

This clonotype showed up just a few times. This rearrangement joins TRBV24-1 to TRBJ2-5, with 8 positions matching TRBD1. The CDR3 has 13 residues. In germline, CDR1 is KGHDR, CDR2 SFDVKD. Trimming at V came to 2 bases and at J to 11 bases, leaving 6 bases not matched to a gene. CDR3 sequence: CATSDSTGAGQYF. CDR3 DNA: TGTGCCACCAGTGATTCGACAGGGGCCGGGCAGTACTTC.

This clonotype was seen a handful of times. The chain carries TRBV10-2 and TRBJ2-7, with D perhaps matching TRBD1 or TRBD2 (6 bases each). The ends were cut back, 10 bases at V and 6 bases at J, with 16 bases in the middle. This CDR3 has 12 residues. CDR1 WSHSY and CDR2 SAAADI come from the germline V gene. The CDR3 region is CATLGASVEQYF. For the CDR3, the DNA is TGCGCCACCTTGGGGGCTAGCGTCGAGCAGTACTTC.

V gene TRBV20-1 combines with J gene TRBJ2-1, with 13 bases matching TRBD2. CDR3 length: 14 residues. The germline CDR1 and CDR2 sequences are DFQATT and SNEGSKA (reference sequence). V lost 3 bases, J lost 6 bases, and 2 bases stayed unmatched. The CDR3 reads CSARGTSGANEQFF. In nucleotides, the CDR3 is TGCAGTGCTAGGGGGACTAGCGGGGCCAATGAGCAGTTCTTC.

The DNA for the CDR3 is TGTGCCAGCAGTTACCTGGGGTATGGTGAGCAGTTCTTC. It is translated as CASSYLGYGEQFF. The chain carries TRBV6-2 or TRBV6-3 and TRBJ2-1; D call uncertain. This CDR3 has 13 residues. V dropped 2 bases and J dropped 9 bases, with 11 bases sitting between them. Germline-derived CDR1 and CDR2 are MNHEY and SVGEGT.

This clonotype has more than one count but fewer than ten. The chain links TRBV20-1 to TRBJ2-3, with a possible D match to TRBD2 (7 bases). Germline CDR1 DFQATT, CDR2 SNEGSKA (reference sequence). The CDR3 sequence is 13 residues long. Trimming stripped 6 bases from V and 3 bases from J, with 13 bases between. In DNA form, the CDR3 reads TGCAGTGCGCCGGGGGGCATGACAGATACGCAGTATTTT. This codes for CSAPGGMTDTQYF.

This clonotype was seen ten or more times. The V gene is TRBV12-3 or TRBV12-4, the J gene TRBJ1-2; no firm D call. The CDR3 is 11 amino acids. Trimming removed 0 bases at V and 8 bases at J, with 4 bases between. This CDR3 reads CASSLAGGYTF. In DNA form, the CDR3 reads TGTGCCAGCAGTTTAGCGGGGGGCTACACCTTC.

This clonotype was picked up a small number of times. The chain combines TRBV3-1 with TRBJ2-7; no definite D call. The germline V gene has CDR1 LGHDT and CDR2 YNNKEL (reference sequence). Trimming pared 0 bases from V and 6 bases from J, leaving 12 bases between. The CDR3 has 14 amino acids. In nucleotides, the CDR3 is TGTGCCAGCAGCCAAGATCCCATACCCCGCGAGCAGTACTTC. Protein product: CASSQDPIPREQYF.

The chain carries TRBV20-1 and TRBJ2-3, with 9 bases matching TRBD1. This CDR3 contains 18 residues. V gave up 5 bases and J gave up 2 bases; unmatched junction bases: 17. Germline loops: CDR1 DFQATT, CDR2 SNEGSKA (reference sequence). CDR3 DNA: TGCAGTGCTGGGGGACAGGGTTCGGTTAAGGGTTTCACAGATACGCAGTATTTT. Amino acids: CSAGGQGSVKGFTDTQYF.

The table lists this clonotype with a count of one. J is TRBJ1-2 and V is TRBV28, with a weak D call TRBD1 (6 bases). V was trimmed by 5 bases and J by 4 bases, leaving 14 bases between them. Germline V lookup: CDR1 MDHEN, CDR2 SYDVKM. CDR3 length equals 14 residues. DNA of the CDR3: TGTGCCAGCAGTCCACCGGACAGCAGCTATGGCTACACCTTC. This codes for CASSPPDSSYGYTF.

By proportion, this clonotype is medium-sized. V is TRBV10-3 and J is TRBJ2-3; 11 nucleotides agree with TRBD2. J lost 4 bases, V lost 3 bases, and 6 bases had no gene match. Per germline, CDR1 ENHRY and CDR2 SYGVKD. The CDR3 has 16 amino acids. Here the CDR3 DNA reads TGTGCCATCAGTGATACACTAGCGGGAGAGGCAGATACGCAGTATTTT. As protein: CAISDTLAGEADTQYF.

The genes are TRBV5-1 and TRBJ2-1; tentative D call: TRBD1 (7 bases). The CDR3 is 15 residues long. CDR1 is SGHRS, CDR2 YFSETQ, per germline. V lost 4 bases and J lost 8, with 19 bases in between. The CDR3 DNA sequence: TGCGCCAGCAGCAGTAACAGGGGAGGTCGTGATGAGCAGTTCTTC. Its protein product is CASSSNRGGRDEQFF.

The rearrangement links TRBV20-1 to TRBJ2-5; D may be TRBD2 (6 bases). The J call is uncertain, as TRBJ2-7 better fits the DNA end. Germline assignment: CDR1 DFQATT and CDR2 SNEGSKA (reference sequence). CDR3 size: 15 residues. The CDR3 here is CSARLSGGVSYEQYF. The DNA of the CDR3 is TGCAGTGCTAGACTCTCTGGCGGGGTCTCCTACGAGCAGTACTTC.

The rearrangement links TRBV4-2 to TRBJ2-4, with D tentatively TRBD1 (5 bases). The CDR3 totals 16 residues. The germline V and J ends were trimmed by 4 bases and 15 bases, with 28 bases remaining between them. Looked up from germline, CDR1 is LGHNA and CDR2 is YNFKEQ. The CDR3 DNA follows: TGTGCCAGCAGCCGGAGCCTTGGGGCTACCCCCTACGAGCGGTACTTC. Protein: CASSRSLGATPYERYF.